The 2 T cell receptor beta chains in this list originate from one sample, sequenced in a study of blood T cell repertoires in COVID-19 (dated by TCRdb to 2019 to 2021). Libraries were made using the immunoSEQ multiplex PCR assay. Entries here come from immuneACCESS through TCRdb and include only in-frame sequences with V and J called. Some clones fail to appear in such tables; in the studies checked, an unresolved V gene covers under half of the shortfall, and the cause of the remainder is unknown. The sample table contains 50,000 to 65,000 clones; only one count was recorded for 85% to 90% of them. About 16% of the sample belongs to the ten largest clones. The sequenced sample consisted of peripheral blood. The receptors were gathered from a human donor in a cohort sampled during active COVID-19.

This chain joins TRBV7-9 and TRBJ1-6; D unclear. V was trimmed by 1 base and J by 5 bases, leaving 6 bases between them. Germline CDR1 is SEHNR and CDR2 is FQNEAQ (reference sequence). The CDR3 sequence is 14 residues long. In DNA, the CDR3 is TGTGCCAGCAGCTTAGACACAGATAATTCACCCCTCCACTTT. Encoded protein: CASSLDTDNSPLHF.

The J gene is TRBJ1-4, the V gene TRBV4-1, with D uncertain. The germline V gene has CDR1 MGHRA and CDR2 YSYEKL. V lost 2 bases and J 8 bases, leaving 12 bases between the germline ends. The CDR3 is 14 amino acids. The CDR3: CASSQSPTPEKLFF. The CDR3 DNA follows: TGCGCCAGCAGCCAAAGCCCCACCCCGGAAAAACTGTTTTTT.